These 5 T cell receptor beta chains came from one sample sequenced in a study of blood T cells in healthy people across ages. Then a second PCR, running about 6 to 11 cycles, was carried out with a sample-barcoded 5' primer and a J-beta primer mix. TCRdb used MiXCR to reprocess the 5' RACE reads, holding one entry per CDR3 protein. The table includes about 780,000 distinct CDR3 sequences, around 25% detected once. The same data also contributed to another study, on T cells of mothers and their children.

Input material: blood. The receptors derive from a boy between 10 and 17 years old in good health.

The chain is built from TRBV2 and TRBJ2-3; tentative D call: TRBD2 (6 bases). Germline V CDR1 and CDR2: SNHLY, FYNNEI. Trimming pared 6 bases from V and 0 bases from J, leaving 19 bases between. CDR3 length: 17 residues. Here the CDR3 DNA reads TGTGCCAGCAGAGTTATTTCGGCGGGGCCCAGCACAGATACGCAGTATTTT. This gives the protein CASRVISAGPSTDTQYF.

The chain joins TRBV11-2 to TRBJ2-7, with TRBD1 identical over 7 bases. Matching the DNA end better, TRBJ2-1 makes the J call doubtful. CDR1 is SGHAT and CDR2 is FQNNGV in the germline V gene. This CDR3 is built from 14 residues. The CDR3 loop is CASTPGQIFNEQFF. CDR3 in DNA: TGTGCCAGCACCCCGGGACAGATCTTTAATGAGCAGTTCTTC.

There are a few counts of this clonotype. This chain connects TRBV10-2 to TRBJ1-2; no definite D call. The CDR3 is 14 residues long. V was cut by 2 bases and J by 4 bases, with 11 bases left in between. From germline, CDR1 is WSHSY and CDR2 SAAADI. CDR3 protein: CASSEKRVAYGYTF. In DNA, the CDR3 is TGCGCCAGCAGTGAGAAAAGGGTTGCCTATGGCTACACCTTC.

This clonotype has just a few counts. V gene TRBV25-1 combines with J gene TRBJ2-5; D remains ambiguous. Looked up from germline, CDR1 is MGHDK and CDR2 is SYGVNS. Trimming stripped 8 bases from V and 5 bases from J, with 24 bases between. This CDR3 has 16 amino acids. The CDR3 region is CASGPSGWAPEETQYF. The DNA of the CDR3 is TGTGCCAGCGGACCCTCTGGGTGGGCCCCGGAGGAGACCCAGTACTTC. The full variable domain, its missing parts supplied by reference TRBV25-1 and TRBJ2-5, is EADIYQTPRYLVIGTGKKITLECSQTMGHDKMYWYQQDPGMELHLIHYSYGVNSTEKGDLSSESTVSRIRTEHFPLTLESARPSHTSQYLCASGPSGWAPEETQYFGPGTRLLVL.

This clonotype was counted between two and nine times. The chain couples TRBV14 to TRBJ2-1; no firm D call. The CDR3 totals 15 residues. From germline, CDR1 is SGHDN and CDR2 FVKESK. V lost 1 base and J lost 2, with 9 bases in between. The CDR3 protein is CASSQGRITYNEQFF. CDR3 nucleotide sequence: TGTGCCAGCAGCCAAGGAAGAATTACCTACAATGAGCAGTTCTTC.